This T cell receptor (beta chain) was retrieved from a study of T cell repertoires in cytomegalovirus infection. Study details: Selection of CMV epitopes for the study included recently identified HLA-C-restricted and well-studied HLA-B-restricted ones.

The table lists this clonotype with many counts. Its antigen is not identified. TCRdb reprocessed the reads with MiXCR, giving one entry per CDR3 protein. Counted here are about 310,000 distinct CDR3 sequences, roughly 25% occurring once; the ten biggest clones make up about an eighth. V shed 4 bases, J shed 6 bases, and the junction held 8 bases outside the gene matches. Germline CDR1 SGHTA, CDR2 FQGNSA. This CDR3 comprises 15 residues. This chain connects TRBV7-2 to TRBJ1-2; TRBD1 matches at 10 bases. The sequences come from cultured PBMCs, collected from culture after CMV antigen stimulation. This TCR was sampled from a human donor in good health (CMV status not recorded). Some clones in this sample may be carry-over from other donors' samples. CDR3 coding DNA: TGTGCCAGCAGCTCTACCTCCGGGACAGGGGATGGCTACACCTTC. Translating gives CASSSTSGTGDGYTF. Filled out from reference TRBV7-2 and TRBJ1-2, the complete variable domain reads GAGVSQSPSNKVTEKGKDVELRCDPISGHTALYWYRQSLGQGLEFLIYFQGNSAPDKSGLPSDRFSAERTGGSVSTLTIQRTQQEDSAVYLCASSSTSGTGDGYTFGSGTRLTVV.